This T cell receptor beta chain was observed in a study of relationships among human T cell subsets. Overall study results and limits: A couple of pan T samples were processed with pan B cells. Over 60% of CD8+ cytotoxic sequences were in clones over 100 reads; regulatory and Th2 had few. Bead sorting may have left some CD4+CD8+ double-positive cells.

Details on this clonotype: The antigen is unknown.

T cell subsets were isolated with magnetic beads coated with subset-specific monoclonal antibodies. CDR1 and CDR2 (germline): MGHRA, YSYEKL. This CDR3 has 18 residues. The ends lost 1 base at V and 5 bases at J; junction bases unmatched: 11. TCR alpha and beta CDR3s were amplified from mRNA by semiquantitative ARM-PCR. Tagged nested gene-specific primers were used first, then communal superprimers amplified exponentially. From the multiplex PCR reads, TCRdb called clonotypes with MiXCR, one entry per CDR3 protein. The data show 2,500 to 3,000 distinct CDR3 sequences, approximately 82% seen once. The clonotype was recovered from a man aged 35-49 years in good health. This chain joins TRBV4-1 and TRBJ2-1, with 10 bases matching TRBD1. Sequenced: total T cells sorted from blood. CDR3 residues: CASSQGDPGTGEDNEQFF. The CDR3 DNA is TGCGCCAGCAGCCAAGGTGATCCCGGGACAGGGGAGGACAATGAGCAGTTCTTC.